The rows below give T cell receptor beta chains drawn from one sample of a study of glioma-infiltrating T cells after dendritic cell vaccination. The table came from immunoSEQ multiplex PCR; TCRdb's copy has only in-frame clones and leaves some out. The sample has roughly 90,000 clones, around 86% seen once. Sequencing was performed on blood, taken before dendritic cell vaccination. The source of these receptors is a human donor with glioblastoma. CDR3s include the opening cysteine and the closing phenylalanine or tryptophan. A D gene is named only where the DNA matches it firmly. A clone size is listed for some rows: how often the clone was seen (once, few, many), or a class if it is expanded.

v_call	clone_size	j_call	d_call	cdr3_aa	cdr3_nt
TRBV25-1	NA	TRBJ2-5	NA	CASTSTGDGETQYF	TGTGCCAGCACATCGACGGGGGATGGGGAGACCCAGTACTTC
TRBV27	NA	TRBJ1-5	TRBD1	CASSSGGYSNQPQHF	TGTGCCAGCAGCTCAGGGGGGTATAGCAATCAGCCCCAGCATTTT
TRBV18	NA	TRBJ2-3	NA	CASSPPSTDTQYF	TGTGCCAGCTCACCCCCTAGCACAGATACGCAGTATTTT
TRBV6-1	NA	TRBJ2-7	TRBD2	CASSSLADIPYEQYF	TGTGCCAGCAGTTCCCTAGCGGATATACCCTACGAGCAGTACTTC
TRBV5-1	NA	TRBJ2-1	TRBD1	CASSEGQGMFNEQFF	TGCGCCAGCAGCGAAGGACAGGGGATGTTCAATGAGCAGTTCTTC
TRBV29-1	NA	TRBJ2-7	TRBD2	CSVDGLAGDEQYF	TGCAGCGTTGACGGACTAGCGGGAGACGAGCAGTACTTC
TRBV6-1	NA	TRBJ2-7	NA	CASSGTDSYEQYF	TGTGCCAGCAGTGGGACAGACTCCTACGAGCAGTACTTC
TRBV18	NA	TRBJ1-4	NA	CASSSRQGNEKLFF	TGTGCCAGCTCAAGTCGTCAGGGTAATGAAAAACTGTTTTTT
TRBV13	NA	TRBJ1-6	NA	CASSFTGHISYNSPLHF	TGTGCCAGCAGCTTTACAGGGCATATCTCCTATAATTCACCCCTCCACTTT
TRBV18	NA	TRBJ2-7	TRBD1	CASSPGQGGWSTEQYF	TGTGCCAGCTCACCAGGGCAAGGGGGCTGGTCTACGGAGCAGTACTTC
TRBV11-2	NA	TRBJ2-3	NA	CASSPQGTSTDTQYF	TGTGCCAGCAGCCCCCAGGGAACTAGCACAGATACGCAGTATTTT
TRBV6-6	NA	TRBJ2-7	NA	CASTRGAESYEQYF	TGTGCCAGCACCCGCGGAGCGGAATCCTACGAGCAGTACTTC
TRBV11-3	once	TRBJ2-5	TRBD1	CASSLRQGSMETQYF	TGTGCCAGCAGCCTCCGACAGGGATCCATGGAGACCCAGTACTTC
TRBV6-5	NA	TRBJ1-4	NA	CARPRDFEKLFF	TGTGCCAGACCCCGGGATTTCGAAAAACTGTTTTTT
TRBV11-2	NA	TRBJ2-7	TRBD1	CASSLDGSGQRSFEQYF	TGTGCCAGCAGCTTAGATGGATCGGGACAGCGGTCCTTTGAGCAGTACTTC
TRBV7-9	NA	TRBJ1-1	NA	CASSFEVPNSEAFF	TGTGCCAGCAGCTTCGAGGTTCCAAACTCTGAAGCTTTCTTT
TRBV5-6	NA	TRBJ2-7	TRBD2	CASSIGLAVSYEQYF	TGTGCCAGCAGTATAGGACTAGCGGTATCCTACGAGCAGTACTTC
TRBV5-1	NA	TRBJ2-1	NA	CASSLLNEQFF	TGCGCCAGCAGCTTGCTTAATGAGCAGTTCTTC
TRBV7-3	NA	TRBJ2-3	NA	CASSLYGSGDTQYF	TGTGCCAGCAGCTTATACGGGAGCGGTGATACGCAGTATTTT
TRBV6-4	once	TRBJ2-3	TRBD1	CASSGTGGASDTQYF	TGTGCCAGCAGTGGCACAGGGGGCGCCTCAGATACGCAGTATTTT
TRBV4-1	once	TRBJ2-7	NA	CASSQGGRGEQYF	TGCGCCAGCAGCCAAGGAGGCCGGGGCGAGCAGTACTTC
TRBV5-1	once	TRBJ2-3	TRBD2	CASNQRGPSTDTQYF	TGCGCCAGCAACCAGCGGGGCCCTAGCACAGATACGCAGTATTTT